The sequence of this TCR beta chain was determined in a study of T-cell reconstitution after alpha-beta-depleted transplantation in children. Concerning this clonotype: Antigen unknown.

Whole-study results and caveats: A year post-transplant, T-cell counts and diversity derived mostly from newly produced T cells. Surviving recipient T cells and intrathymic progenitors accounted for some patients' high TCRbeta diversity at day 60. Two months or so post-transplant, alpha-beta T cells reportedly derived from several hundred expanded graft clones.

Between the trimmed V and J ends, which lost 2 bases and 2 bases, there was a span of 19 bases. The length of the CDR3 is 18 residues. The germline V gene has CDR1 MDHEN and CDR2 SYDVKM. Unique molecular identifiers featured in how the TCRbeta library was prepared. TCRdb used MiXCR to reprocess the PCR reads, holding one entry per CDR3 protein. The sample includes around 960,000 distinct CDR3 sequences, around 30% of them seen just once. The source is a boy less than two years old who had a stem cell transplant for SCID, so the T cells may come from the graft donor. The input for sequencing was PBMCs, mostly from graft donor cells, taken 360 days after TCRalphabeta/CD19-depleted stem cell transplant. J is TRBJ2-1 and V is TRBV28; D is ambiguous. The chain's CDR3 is CASSLGSYGQAPYNEQFF. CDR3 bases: TGTGCCAGCAGTTTAGGTTCCTACGGGCAGGCTCCCTACAATGAGCAGTTCTTC.